This is a list of T cell receptor beta chains from one sample in a study of blood T cell repertoires in COVID-19. Some clones are missing from TCRdb's copy, which holds only in-frame ones; the method was immunoSEQ multiplex PCR. Among about 250,000 clones listed, roughly 89% were seen once. Sequencing input: PBMCs or T cells enriched from blood (not recorded which). The receptors come from a woman aged 25 to 39 with acute COVID-19. The CDR3 runs from the conserved cysteine through the conserved F or W. The D gene is left open where the match is weak. Where a row states a size, it is once, few, many or the class of an expanded clone; other rows omit it.

J gene: TRBJ2-2; V gene: TRBV7-8; clone size: medium-sized; D gene: TRBD1; CDR3 protein: CASGHLRGLGGELFF; CDR3 DNA: TGTGCCAGCGGCCACCTCAGGGGGCTGGGCGGGGAGCTGTTTTTT
J gene: TRBJ2-2; V gene: TRBV30; clone size: NA; D gene: TRBD2; CDR3 protein: CAWSVSSGGWTGELFF; CDR3 DNA: TGTGCCTGGAGTGTATCCAGCGGGGGGTGGACCGGGGAGCTGTTTTTT
J gene: TRBJ2-6; V gene: TRBV7-9; clone size: NA; D gene: NA; CDR3 protein: CASSRKDSLHSGANVLTF; CDR3 DNA: TGTGCCAGCAGCAGGAAGGACAGCCTGCATTCTGGGGCCAACGTCCTGACTTTC
J gene: TRBJ1-2; V gene: TRBV19; clone size: NA; D gene: NA; CDR3 protein: CASSPPTGNYGYTF; CDR3 DNA: TGTGCCAGTAGTCCGCCGACGGGGAACTATGGCTACACCTTC
J gene: TRBJ2-7; V gene: TRBV5-1; clone size: NA; D gene: TRBD1; CDR3 protein: CASSLGTGVAYEQYF; CDR3 DNA: TGCGCCAGCAGCTTGGGGACAGGAGTCGCCTACGAGCAGTACTTC
J gene: TRBJ1-1; V gene: TRBV12-3/TRBV12-4; clone size: few; D gene: NA; CDR3 protein: CASSTMNTEAFF; CDR3 DNA: TGTGCCAGCAGCACAATGAACACTGAAGCTTTCTTT
J gene: TRBJ2-4; V gene: TRBV6-5; clone size: NA; D gene: NA; CDR3 protein: CASRPPGVGNIQYF; CDR3 DNA: TGTGCCAGCAGGCCCCCGGGGGTGGGGAACATTCAGTACTTC
J gene: TRBJ2-1; V gene: TRBV6-2/TRBV6-3; clone size: NA; D gene: TRBD2; CDR3 protein: CASSSLAGGHNEQFF; CDR3 DNA: TGTGCCAGCAGTTCACTAGCGGGGGGGCACAATGAGCAGTTCTTC
J gene: TRBJ1-4; V gene: TRBV20-1; clone size: NA; D gene: NA; CDR3 protein: CSASRERGEKLFF; CDR3 DNA: TGCAGTGCTAGTCGGGAGCGGGGTGAAAAACTGTTTTTT
J gene: TRBJ1-5; V gene: TRBV4-1; clone size: NA; D gene: NA; CDR3 protein: CASSRALHQPQHF; CDR3 DNA: TGCGCCAGCAGCCGAGCCCTGCATCAGCCCCAGCATTTT
J gene: TRBJ1-3; V gene: TRBV2; clone size: once; D gene: TRBD1; CDR3 protein: CASQTGNSGNTIYF; CDR3 DNA: TGTGCCAGCCAGACAGGGAACTCTGGAAACACCATATATTTT
J gene: TRBJ1-2; V gene: TRBV28; clone size: few; D gene: TRBD1; CDR3 protein: CASRYRDRIIYGYTF; CDR3 DNA: TGTGCCAGCAGGTACCGGGACAGAATCATCTATGGCTACACCTTC
J gene: TRBJ1-4; V gene: TRBV5-1; clone size: NA; D gene: TRBD1; CDR3 protein: CASSTGQAGGEKLFF; CDR3 DNA: TGCGCCAGCAGCACTGGACAGGCCGGGGGAGAAAAACTGTTTTTT
J gene: TRBJ2-3; V gene: TRBV6-1; clone size: NA; D gene: TRBD2; CDR3 protein: CASSSGGRSTDTQYF; CDR3 DNA: TGTGCCAGTTCTAGCGGGGGGCGGAGCACAGATACGCAGTATTTT
J gene: TRBJ2-7; V gene: TRBV27; clone size: few; D gene: TRBD1; CDR3 protein: CASSPWTGKVDEQYF; CDR3 DNA: TGTGCCAGCAGTCCCTGGACAGGGAAAGTAGACGAGCAGTACTTC
J gene: TRBJ1-6; V gene: TRBV9; clone size: NA; D gene: NA; CDR3 protein: CASSPTTGNSPLHF; CDR3 DNA: TGTGCCAGCAGCCCGACAACAGGGAATTCACCCCTCCACTTT
J gene: TRBJ2-1; V gene: TRBV6-4; clone size: once; D gene: NA; CDR3 protein: CASSVVGGNEQFF; CDR3 DNA: TGTGCCAGCAGTGTCGTTGGGGGGAATGAGCAGTTCTTC
J gene: TRBJ2-7; V gene: TRBV7-3; clone size: NA; D gene: TRBD1; CDR3 protein: CASAKGQGYEQYF; CDR3 DNA: TGTGCCAGCGCCAAGGGACAGGGCTACGAGCAGTACTTC
J gene: TRBJ1-2; V gene: TRBV27; clone size: NA; D gene: TRBD1; CDR3 protein: CASSPDRGGFVRYTF; CDR3 DNA: TGTGCCAGCAGTCCGGACAGGGGAGGGTTCGTTCGCTACACCTTC
J gene: TRBJ2-7; V gene: TRBV12-3/TRBV12-4; clone size: NA; D gene: NA; CDR3 protein: CASSRDISYEQYF; CDR3 DNA: TGTGCCAGCAGTAGGGACATCTCCTACGAGCAGTACTTC
J gene: TRBJ1-2; V gene: TRBV29-1; clone size: NA; D gene: TRBD1; CDR3 protein: CSVGGTGGPWDYGYTF; CDR3 DNA: TGCAGCGTTGGGGGAACAGGGGGCCCCTGGGACTATGGCTACACCTTC
J gene: TRBJ1-1; V gene: TRBV5-1; clone size: NA; D gene: TRBD1; CDR3 protein: CASSSRGEIAEAFF; CDR3 DNA: TGCGCCAGCAGCTCCAGGGGGGAGATCGCTGAAGCTTTCTTT
J gene: TRBJ2-2; V gene: TRBV10-1; clone size: NA; D gene: NA; CDR3 protein: CASSPTGQPNTGELFF; CDR3 DNA: TGCGCCAGCAGTCCCACAGGACAGCCCAACACCGGGGAGCTGTTTTTT
J gene: TRBJ1-1; V gene: TRBV20-1; clone size: NA; D gene: NA; CDR3 protein: CSAGTSAFF; CDR3 DNA: TGCAGTGCCGGGACATCAGCTTTCTTT
J gene: TRBJ2-7; V gene: TRBV28; clone size: NA; D gene: TRBD1; CDR3 protein: CASSLWRTGDTYEQYF; CDR3 DNA: TGTGCCAGCAGTTTATGGAGGACAGGGGATACCTACGAGCAGTACTTC
J gene: TRBJ1-4; V gene: TRBV9; clone size: few; D gene: TRBD1; CDR3 protein: CASSVAGDSEKLFF; CDR3 DNA: TGTGCCAGCAGCGTAGCAGGGGACAGTGAAAAACTGTTTTTT
J gene: TRBJ2-1; V gene: TRBV7-3; clone size: NA; D gene: TRBD2; CDR3 protein: CASSLTGRGGNEQFF; CDR3 DNA: TGTGCCAGCAGCTTAACGGGGAGGGGCGGGAATGAGCAGTTCTTC
J gene: TRBJ2-3; V gene: TRBV5-1; clone size: NA; D gene: TRBD1; CDR3 protein: CASSFQGADTQYF; CDR3 DNA: TGCGCCAGCAGTTTTCAGGGGGCAGATACGCAGTATTTT
J gene: TRBJ1-2; V gene: TRBV28; clone size: NA; D gene: NA; CDR3 protein: CASSLIFPTDPNYGYTF; CDR3 DNA: TGTGCCAGCAGTTTAATTTTTCCGACAGACCCTAACTATGGCTACACCTTC
J gene: TRBJ1-2; V gene: TRBV5-1; clone size: NA; D gene: TRBD1; CDR3 protein: CASSLVDRALLGYTF; CDR3 DNA: TGCGCCAGCAGCTTGGTTGACAGGGCCCTATTGGGCTACACCTTC
J gene: TRBJ2-7; V gene: TRBV4-2; clone size: NA; D gene: NA; CDR3 protein: CASSQGVRAYEQYF; CDR3 DNA: TGTGCCAGCAGCCAAGGTGTCAGGGCCTACGAGCAGTACTTC
J gene: TRBJ2-7; V gene: TRBV5-1; clone size: NA; D gene: NA; CDR3 protein: CASSLGQGYDEQYF; CDR3 DNA: TGCGCCAGCAGCTTGGGCCAGGGCTACGACGAGCAGTACTTC
J gene: TRBJ2-7; V gene: TRBV21-1; clone size: NA; D gene: NA; CDR3 protein: CASSTPGHNPGQDHEQYF; CDR3 DNA: TGTGCCAGCAGCACTCCCGGCCACAATCCGGGACAGGATCACGAGCAGTACTTC
J gene: TRBJ1-5; V gene: TRBV19; clone size: many; D gene: NA; CDR3 protein: CASSIAGGNRHQPQHF; CDR3 DNA: TGTGCCAGTAGTATAGCCGGAGGGAACCGTCATCAGCCCCAGCATTTT
J gene: TRBJ2-7; V gene: TRBV7-8; clone size: NA; D gene: TRBD1; CDR3 protein: CASSLGGQAYEQYF; CDR3 DNA: TGTGCCAGCAGCTTAGGAGGACAGGCGTACGAGCAGTACTTC
J gene: TRBJ2-1; V gene: TRBV7-2; clone size: NA; D gene: TRBD2; CDR3 protein: CASSFTSGGHVGNEQFF; CDR3 DNA: TGTGCCAGCAGCTTTACTAGCGGGGGGCATGTCGGCAATGAGCAGTTCTTC
J gene: TRBJ1-6; V gene: TRBV27; clone size: NA; D gene: NA; CDR3 protein: CASSLQGNNSPLHF; CDR3 DNA: TGTGCCAGCAGTTTGCAGGGAAATAATTCACCCCTCCACTTT
J gene: TRBJ1-2; V gene: TRBV5-1; clone size: many; D gene: NA; CDR3 protein: CASGDSNPLYGYTF; CDR3 DNA: TGCGCCAGCGGCGACAGTAACCCCCTCTATGGCTACACCTTC
J gene: TRBJ1-5; V gene: TRBV19; clone size: NA; D gene: TRBD1; CDR3 protein: CASSGTVNQPQHF; CDR3 DNA: TGTGCCAGTAGCGGGACAGTCAATCAGCCCCAGCATTTT
J gene: TRBJ1-1; V gene: TRBV4-3; clone size: NA; D gene: TRBD1; CDR3 protein: CASSQDGTGLNTEAFF; CDR3 DNA: TGCGCCAGCAGCCAAGACGGGACAGGTTTGAACACTGAAGCTTTCTTT
J gene: TRBJ1-2; V gene: TRBV27; clone size: NA; D gene: NA; CDR3 protein: CASSWGRGGEYGYTF; CDR3 DNA: TGTGCCAGCAGTTGGGGTAGGGGGGGGGAATATGGCTACACCTTC
J gene: TRBJ1-3; V gene: TRBV30; clone size: NA; D gene: NA; CDR3 protein: CAWTWSGAGNTIYF; CDR3 DNA: TGTGCCTGGACTTGGTCAGGGGCTGGAAACACCATATATTTT